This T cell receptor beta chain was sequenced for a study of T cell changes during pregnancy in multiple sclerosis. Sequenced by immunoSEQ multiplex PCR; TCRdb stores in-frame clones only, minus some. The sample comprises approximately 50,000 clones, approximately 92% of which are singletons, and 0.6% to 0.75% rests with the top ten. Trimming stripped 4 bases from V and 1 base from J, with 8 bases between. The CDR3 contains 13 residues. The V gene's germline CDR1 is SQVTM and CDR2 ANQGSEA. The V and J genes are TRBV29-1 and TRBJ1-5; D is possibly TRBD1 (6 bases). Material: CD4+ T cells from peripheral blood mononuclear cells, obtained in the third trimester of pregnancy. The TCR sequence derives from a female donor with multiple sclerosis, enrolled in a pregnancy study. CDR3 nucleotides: TGCAGCGTTGGCGACAGGAGCAATCAGCCCCAGCATTTT. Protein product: CSVGDRSNQPQHF. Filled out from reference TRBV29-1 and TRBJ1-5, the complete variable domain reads SAVISQKPSRDICQRGTSLTIQCQVDSQVTMMFWYRQQPGQSLTLIATANQGSEATYESGFVIDKFPISRPNLTFSTLTVSNMSPEDSSIYLCSVGDRSNQPQHFGDGTRLSIL.